The source of this T cell receptor (beta chain) is a study of regulatory T cells in long-lasting Graves disease. The CDR3 extends over 16 amino acids. In germline, CDR1 is LGHNA, CDR2 YSLEER. Deletions cut 3 bases from V and 5 bases from J, with 18 bases between. Time point specified: newly diagnosed GD, antithyroid drugs for less than 3 months. PBMC RNA was the source of the TCR library. To make TCR beta libraries, researchers used iRepertoire HTBI primers and Arm-PCR of CDR3 regions. MiXCR was run by TCRdb on the multiplex PCR reads, yielding one entry per CDR3 protein. Here the sample spans 520,000 or so distinct CDR3 sequences, around 11% being singletons. Another study also made use of these data, one on T cells in Graves' hyperthyroidism and ophthalmopathy. That source adds: Diagnoses were established using clinical symptoms, serum thyroxine and TRAb, thyroid ultrasound and orbital computed tomography.

The input for sequencing was peripheral blood mononuclear cells (PBMCs), taken at new diagnosis, from a patient treated with antithyroid drugs. This TCR was sampled from a woman in her thirties with Graves disease. The genes are TRBV4-3 and TRBJ2-3, with D perhaps assigned TRBD1 or TRBD2 (5 bases each). The CDR3 here is CASSQRWGTGRDTQYF. CDR3 nucleotides: TGCGCCAGCAGCCAGAGGTGGGGGACGGGGAGAGATACGCAGTATTTT.